This TCR beta chain derives from a study of brain T cells in children with intractable seizures. In regard to this clone: Antigen specificity is unknown. The sample carries other DNA sequences with the same CDR3.

Study results and caveats: Each case's top public CDR3 resembled known HCMV, EBV or influenza A CDR3s. Patients' HCMV serostatus was unknown; virus specificity rests on CDR3 similarity alone.

Profiling relied on immunoSEQ multiplex PCR, and the TCRdb table lists in-frame clones only, not all of them. The data show some 10,000 clones, more than 55% seen once. The V gene's germline CDR1 is SGHRS and CDR2 YFSETQ. The CDR3 is made up of 14 amino acids. Trimming removed 0 bases at V and 5 bases at J, with 8 bases between. Only cases whose brain tissue showed the highest T cell transcript signatures were sequenced. Before surgery, patients took at least one anti-epileptic drug. The receptor comes from a girl aged 2 to 9 with tuberous sclerosis and intractable seizures. V usage is TRBV5-1 and J usage is TRBJ2-2, with D unclear. The sequenced sample was resected brain tissue, obtained at surgery. The CDR3 spells CASSLVQVTGELFF. As DNA, the CDR3 is TGCGCCAGCAGCTTGGTTCAAGTTACCGGGGAGCTGTTTTTT. Complete variable domain (other parts from reference TRBV5-1 and TRBJ2-2): KAGVTQTPRYLIKTRGQQVTLSCSPISGHRSVSWYQQTPGQGLQFLFEYFSETQRNKGNFPGRFSGRQFSNSRSEMNVSTLELGDSALYLCASSLVQVTGELFFGEGSRLTVL.